These 5 T cell receptor beta chains originate from one sample sequenced in a study of blood T cell repertoires in COVID-19. Clones were sequenced by immunoSEQ multiplex PCR, and TCRdb holds only the in-frame ones, with some missing. The table lists roughly 100,000 clones, 80% to 95% of them singletons. Sequencing used peripheral blood. The receptors here all came from a woman between 50 and 59 years old with COVID-19, enrolled during active disease.

This rearrangement joins TRBV9 to TRBJ2-1, with D possibly TRBD1 on 6 matching bases. Germline V CDR1 and CDR2: SGDLS, YYNGEE. V was shortened by 5 bases and J by 2 bases, with 14 bases between the two germline ends. The CDR3 extends over 15 amino acids. The CDR3 sequence: CASRQSEGAYNEQFF. The CDR3 nucleotides are TGTGCCAGCAGACAGAGCGAGGGGGCCTACAATGAGCAGTTCTTC.

This rearrangement joins TRBV3-1 (or the pseudogene TRBV3-2) to TRBJ1-1, with D possibly being TRBD1 (5 bases). This CDR3 contains 18 residues. The V end was cut by 4 bases, the J end by 0 bases, with 21 bases between. Germline CDR1 and CDR2: LGHDT and YNNKEL (reference sequence). In DNA, the CDR3 is TGTGCCAGCAGCCCTGGAAGGGACTTCCGATACGTGAACACTGAAGCTTTCTTT. Its protein is CASSPGRDFRYVNTEAFF.

This chain joins TRBV10-3 and TRBJ2-2; maybe TRBD2 (6 bases). Germline V gene sequence: CDR1 ENHRY, CDR2 SYGVKD. Trimming shortened V by 4 bases and J by 3 bases, and 9 bases separated the two germline ends. The CDR3 totals 14 residues. The CDR3 loop reads CAISVREDTGELFF. The CDR3 DNA reads as TGTGCCATCAGTGTCAGGGAGGACACCGGGGAGCTGTTTTTT.

The rearrangement links TRBV30 to TRBJ1-2; 8 bases fit TRBD1. J gave up 1 base and V 3 bases, and 4 bases lay outside the gene matches. This CDR3 spans 14 amino acids. The germline V gene encodes CDR1 GTSNPN and CDR2 SVGIG (reference sequence). The CDR3 reads CAWSDRGVNYGYTF. The CDR3, as DNA: TGTGCCTGGAGCGACAGGGGTGTTAACTATGGCTACACCTTC.

V and J are TRBV4-1 and TRBJ2-1; D not resolved. There are 12 residues in the CDR3. Germline CDR1 and CDR2: MGHRA and YSYEKL. Trimming removed 1 base from V and 14 bases from J, with 12 bases in between. The CDR3 DNA reads TGCGCCAGCAGCCAAGTCAGAGGCAGAAAGTTCTTC. This sequence encodes CASSQVRGRKFF.